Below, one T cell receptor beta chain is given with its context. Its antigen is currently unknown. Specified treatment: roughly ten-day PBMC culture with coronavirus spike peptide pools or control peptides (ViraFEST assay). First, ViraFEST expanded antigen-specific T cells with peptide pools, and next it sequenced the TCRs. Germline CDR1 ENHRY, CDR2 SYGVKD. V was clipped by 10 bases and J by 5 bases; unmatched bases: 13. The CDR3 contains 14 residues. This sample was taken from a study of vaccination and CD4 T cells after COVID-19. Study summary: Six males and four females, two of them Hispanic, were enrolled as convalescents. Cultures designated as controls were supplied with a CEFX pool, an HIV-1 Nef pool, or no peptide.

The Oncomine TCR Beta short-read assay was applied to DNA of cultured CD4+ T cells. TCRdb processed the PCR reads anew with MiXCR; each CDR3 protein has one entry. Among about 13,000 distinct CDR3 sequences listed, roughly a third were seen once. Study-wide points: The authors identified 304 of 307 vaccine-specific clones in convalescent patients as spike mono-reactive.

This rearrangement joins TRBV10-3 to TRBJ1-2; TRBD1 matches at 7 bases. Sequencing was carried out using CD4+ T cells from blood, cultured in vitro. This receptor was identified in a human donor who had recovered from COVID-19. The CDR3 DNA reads TGTGCCACCATCGAGGGGGCAGTTGGGTATGGCTACACCTTC. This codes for CATIEGAVGYGYTF.